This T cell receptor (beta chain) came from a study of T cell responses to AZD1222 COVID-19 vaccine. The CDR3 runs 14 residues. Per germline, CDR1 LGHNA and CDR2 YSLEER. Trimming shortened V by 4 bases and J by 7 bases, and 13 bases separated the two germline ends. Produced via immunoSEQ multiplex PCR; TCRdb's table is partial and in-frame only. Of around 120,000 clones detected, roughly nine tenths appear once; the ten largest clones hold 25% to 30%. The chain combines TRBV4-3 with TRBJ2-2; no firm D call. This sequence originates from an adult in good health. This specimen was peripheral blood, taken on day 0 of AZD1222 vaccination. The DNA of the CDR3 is TGCGCCAGCAGCCGCTCAAGTGTGAACGGGGAGCTGTTTTTT. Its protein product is CASSRSSVNGELFF.